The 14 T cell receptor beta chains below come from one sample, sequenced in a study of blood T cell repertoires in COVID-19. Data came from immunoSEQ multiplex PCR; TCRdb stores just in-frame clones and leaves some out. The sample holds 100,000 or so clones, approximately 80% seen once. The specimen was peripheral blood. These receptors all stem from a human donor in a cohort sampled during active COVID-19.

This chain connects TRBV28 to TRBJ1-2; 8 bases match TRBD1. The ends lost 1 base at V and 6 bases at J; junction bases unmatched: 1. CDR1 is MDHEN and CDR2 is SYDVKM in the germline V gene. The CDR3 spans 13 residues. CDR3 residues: CASSLSGGDGYTF. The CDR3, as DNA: TGTGCCAGCAGTTTATCAGGGGGCGATGGCTACACCTTC.

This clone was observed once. CDR3 coding DNA: TGTGCCAGTAGTATAGACGCCGGGTCAGCCGGGGAGCTGTTTTTT. Its protein product is CASSIDAGSAGELFF. V is TRBV19 and J is TRBJ2-2; D is uncertain. Trimming cost V 0 bases and J 6 bases, with 11 bases left between them. The CDR3 has 15 amino acids. Germline lookup yields CDR1 LNHDA and CDR2 SQIVND (reference sequence).

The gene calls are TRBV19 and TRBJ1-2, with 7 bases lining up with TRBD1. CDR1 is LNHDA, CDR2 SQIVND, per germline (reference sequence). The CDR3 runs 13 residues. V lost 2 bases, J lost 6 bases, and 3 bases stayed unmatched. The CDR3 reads CASSITGEDGYTF. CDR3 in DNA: TGTGCCAGTAGTATAACAGGGGAAGATGGCTACACCTTC. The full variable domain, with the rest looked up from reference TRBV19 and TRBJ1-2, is DGGITQSPKYLFRKEGQNVTLSCEQNLNHDAMYWYRQDPGQGLRLIYYSQIVNDFQKGDIAEGYSVSREKKESFPLTVTSAQKNPTAFYLCASSITGEDGYTFGSGTRLTVV.

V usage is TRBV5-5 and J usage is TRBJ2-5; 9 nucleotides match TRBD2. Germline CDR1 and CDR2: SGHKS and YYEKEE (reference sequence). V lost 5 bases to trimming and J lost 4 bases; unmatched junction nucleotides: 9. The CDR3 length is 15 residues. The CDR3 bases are TGTGCCAGCAGTGATCTAGCGGGGAATCGAGAGACCCAGTACTTC. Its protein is CASSDLAGNRETQYF.

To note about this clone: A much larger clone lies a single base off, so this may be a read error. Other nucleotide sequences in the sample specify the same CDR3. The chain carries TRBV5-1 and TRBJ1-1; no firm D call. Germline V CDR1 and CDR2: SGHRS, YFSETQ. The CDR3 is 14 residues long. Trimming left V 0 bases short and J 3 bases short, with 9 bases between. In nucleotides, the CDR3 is TGCGCCAGCAGCTTGGACCCAGAGGACACTGAAGCTTTCTTT. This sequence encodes CASSLDPEDTEAFF.

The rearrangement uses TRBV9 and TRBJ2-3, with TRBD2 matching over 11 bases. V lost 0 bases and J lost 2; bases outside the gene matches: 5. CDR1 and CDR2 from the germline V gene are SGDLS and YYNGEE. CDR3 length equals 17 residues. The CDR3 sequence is CASSVGGTSGNTDTQYF. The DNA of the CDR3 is TGTGCCAGCAGCGTAGGCGGGACTAGCGGAAACACAGATACGCAGTATTTT.

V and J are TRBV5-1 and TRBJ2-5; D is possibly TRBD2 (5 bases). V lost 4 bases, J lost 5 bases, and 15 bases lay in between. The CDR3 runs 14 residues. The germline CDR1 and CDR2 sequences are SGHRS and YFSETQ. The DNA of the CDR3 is TGCGCCAGCAGCCCTCCGTTAAGAGGGGAGACCCAGTACTTC. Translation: CASSPPLRGETQYF.

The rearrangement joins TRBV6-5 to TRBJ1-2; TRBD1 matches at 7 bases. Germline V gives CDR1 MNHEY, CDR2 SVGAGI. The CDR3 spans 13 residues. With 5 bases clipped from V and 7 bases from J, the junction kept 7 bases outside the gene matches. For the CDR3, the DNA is TGTGCCAGCAGTCTAGGGCAGGGGGGTGGCTACACCTTC. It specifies CASSLGQGGGYTF.

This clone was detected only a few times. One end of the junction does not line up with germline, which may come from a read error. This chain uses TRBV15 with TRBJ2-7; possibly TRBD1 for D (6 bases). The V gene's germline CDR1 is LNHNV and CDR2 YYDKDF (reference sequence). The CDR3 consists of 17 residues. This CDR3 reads CATSREGAGDTLYQQYF. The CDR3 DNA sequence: TGTGCCACCAGCAGAGAGGGTGCCGGGGACACCCTCTACCAGCAGTACTTC.

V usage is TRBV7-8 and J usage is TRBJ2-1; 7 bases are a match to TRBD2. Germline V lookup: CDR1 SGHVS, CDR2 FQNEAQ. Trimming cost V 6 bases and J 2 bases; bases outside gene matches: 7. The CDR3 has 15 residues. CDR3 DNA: TGTGCCAGCAGTTCAGCGGGGTTCACCTACAATGAGCAGTTCTTC. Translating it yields CASSSAGFTYNEQFF.

The CDR3 DNA is TGTGCCAGCAGGGGCACCGGCGGGGCTGAAGCTTTCTTT. Encoded protein: CASRGTGGAEAFF. The genes are TRBV25-1 and TRBJ1-1; D unclear. Between the trimmed V and J ends, which lost 6 bases and 6 bases, there was a span of 14 bases. Germline V gene sequence: CDR1 MGHDK, CDR2 SYGVNS. This CDR3 has 13 residues.

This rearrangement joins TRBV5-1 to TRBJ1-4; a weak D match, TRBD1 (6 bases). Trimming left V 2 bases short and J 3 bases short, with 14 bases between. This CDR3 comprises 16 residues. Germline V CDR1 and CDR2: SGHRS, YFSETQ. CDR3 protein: CASSFRPSGANEKLFF. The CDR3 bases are TGCGCCAGCAGCTTTCGACCTTCAGGGGCTAATGAAAAACTGTTTTTT.

CDR3 bases: TGCGCCAGCAGCCCCTCTAGCGGGGGCGCGAACACCGGGGAGCTGTTTTTT. Encoded protein: CASSPSSGGANTGELFF. The rearrangement joins TRBV5-1 to TRBJ2-2; TRBD2 matches 10 bases. CDR1 and CDR2 from the germline V gene are SGHRS and YFSETQ. The CDR3 extends over 17 amino acids. Trimming removed 4 bases from V and 0 bases from J; junction bases left unmatched: 6.

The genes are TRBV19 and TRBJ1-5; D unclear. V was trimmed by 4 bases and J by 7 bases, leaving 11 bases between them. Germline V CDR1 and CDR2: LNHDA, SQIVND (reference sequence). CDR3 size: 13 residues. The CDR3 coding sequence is TGTGCCAGTAGTACGCAGAGGGAACAGCCCCAGCATTTT. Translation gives CASSTQREQPQHF.